The T cell receptor (beta chain) under discussion was sequenced for a study of Graves' ophthalmopathy and Graves' hyperthyroidism. In its sample, this clonotype was seen many times. Its antigen is still unknown. Findings of the study overall: Blood shared most expanded thyroid clonotypes above 0.001 frequency. The model reached approximately 70% sensitivity and about 72% specificity for predicting ophthalmopathy progression.

Deletions cut 6 bases from V and 4 bases from J, with 18 bases between. The CDR3 runs 15 residues. CDR1 is LNHDA and CDR2 is SQIVND in the germline V gene (reference sequence). The authors amplified TCR beta CDR3 regions from RNA transcripts. RT-PCR was first run with HTBI primers, then multiplex PCR in a second round. Each CDR3 protein gets one entry after TCRdb re-called the multiplex PCR reads with MiXCR. The table has some 520,000 distinct CDR3 sequences, roughly 14% seen once. The clonotype was recovered from a woman younger than 45 with Graves' ophthalmopathy. The source material was blood. This chain links TRBV19 with TRBJ1-2; D possibly corresponds to TRBD1 (5 bases). CDR3 DNA sequence: TGTGCCAGTAGCAAAGGGACCAGCTCCCTCTATGGCTACACCTTC. Protein: CASSKGTSSLYGYTF.